This TCR beta chain was found in a study of T-cell reconstitution after alpha-beta-depleted transplantation in children. Notes on the study in general: Alpha-beta T cells present about two months after transplant were reported to originate from several hundred expanded graft clones. Among T cells one year after transplant, newly produced cells accounted for most counts and diversity. Surviving recipient cells, namely T cells and thymic progenitors, were the source of high day-60 TCRbeta diversity in some patients.

Using unique molecular identifiers, the investigators prepared the TCRbeta library. TCRdb independently ran MiXCR on the PCR reads; one entry per CDR3 protein. The sample shows more than 85,000 distinct CDR3 sequences, around 7% of them seen only once. This clonotype came up many times. Its antigen is unknown. CDR3 size: 11 residues. With V trimmed by 11 bases and J by 5 bases, 2 bases remained unmatched. This clonotype originated in a boy aged 2-9 years with acute lymphoblastic leukemia, due to receive a stem cell transplant. Source: PBMCs, taken before TCRalphabeta/CD19-depleted stem cell transplant. The V call is TRBV12-3 or TRBV12-4, the J call TRBJ2-7; TRBD1 aligns across 11 bases. CDR3 sequence reads: CAGTGGNEQYF. CDR3 bases: TGTGCCGGGACAGGGGGGAACGAGCAGTACTTC.